This TCR beta chain is from a study of response to subunit inactivated influenza vaccine (dated 2018 in TCRdb). For context, the study as a whole: The study used deep quantitative T cell receptor repertoire profiling to track responses to a trivalent subunit inactivated influenza vaccine. The research as a whole found: It was suggested by the authors that each seasonal influenza vaccination may recruit only a limited number of new T cells.

As for this clonotype: What antigen it recognizes has not been identified. No much larger clone is present one base from it, and per-base qualities are unavailable.

Taken from cysteine to phenylalanine, the CDR3 has 12 residues. Only CDR3 DNA remains: 36 bases, in frame from the first base. Trimming leaves V shorter by 2 bases and J shorter by 11 bases, with the junction holding 2 bases beyond the gene matches. For CDR1 and CDR2, the germline V gene lists LGHNA and YNFKEQ. Libraries were made using RT-PCR. Sequencing was carried out with an Illumina HiSeq 2500. In TCRdb, the public reads were trimmed at Q25 with fastp and aligned with MiXCR, with productive beta chains retained. Rows with one shared CDR3 protein collapse into an entry with the most common genes and DNA. The sample has 450,000 to 600,000 distinct CDR3 sequences on record, approximately 6.9% of them singletons. The ten largest account for 13% of the sample.

Here the chain combines TRBV4-2 and TRBJ2-4; TRBD2 matches 8 bases in the middle. This clonotype was obtained from a man aged 50-75 years who received an inactivated influenza vaccine. Donor details come from another sample of the same person, matched by shared clones. The sequencing here drew on PBMCs from blood, taken less than 30 months after vaccination. The DNA sequence is TGTGCCAGCAGCCAAAGCGGGGGTGTTCAGTACTTC. Protein translation: CASSQSGGVQYF.